This section outlines one T cell receptor (beta chain) sequence together with its context. Its cognate antigen is unknown. The data derive from a study of T cell responses to AZD1222 COVID-19 vaccine. Study-level points and caveats: Most donors were white British, females outnumbered males, and clonal diversity was possibly underestimated. Repertoires in all cases were sampled only once the peak T cell response had passed. Baseline seropositivity occurred in only six AZD1222 recipients.

Generated by immunoSEQ multiplex PCR, the TCRdb table keeps only in-frame clones and is missing some. The table lists over 110,000 clones, more than 85% of them singletons, with around 5.1% in the top ten. Germline-derived CDR1 and CDR2 are DFQATT and SNEGSKA (reference sequence). This CDR3 spans 11 amino acids. V was shortened by 2 bases and J by 9 bases, with 8 bases between the two germline ends. The clonotype was recovered from an adult in good health. This chain links TRBV20-1 with TRBJ2-1, with TRBD2 as a possible D gene (5 bases). Sequencing used peripheral blood, obtained on day 0 of AZD1222 vaccination. CDR3 in amino acids: CSARLAGEQFF. The CDR3 DNA sequence: TGCAGTGCTAGACTGGCGGGTGAGCAGTTCTTC.